The clone carrying this TCR beta chain was seen repeatedly, ten times or more. The antigen is unknown. Making use of molecular barcodes, quantitative 5'-RACE generated TCR beta libraries. TCRdb re-derived calls from the 5' RACE reads in MiXCR, one entry per CDR3 protein. Among 25,000 to 40,000 distinct CDR3 sequences listed, around 7.2% were seen once. The data stem from a study of CD8 T cells in ankylosing spondylitis. Overall study findings and caveats: Some of these motif variants have turned up before, in reports on reactive arthritis synovial fluid and blood. For ankylosing spondylitis blood, a TCR beta motif of about 8 highly homologous variants appeared characteristic. Within matched ankylosing spondylitis synovial fluid, disease-linked clones were reportedly significantly enriched.

The clonotype originates from a male donor with ankylosing spondylitis or in good health (not recorded which). Sequenced sample: blood, either unsorted or a sorted T cell fraction (not recorded which).

CDR3 sequence (DNA): TGTGCCAGCAGCTCGGGACAGGGAATCAAAAACATTCAGTACTTC. Translated: CASSSGQGIKNIQYF. The chain employs TRBV13 and TRBJ2-4; 9 positions match TRBD1. V trimming: 4 bases; J trimming: 3 bases; junction bases outside the gene matches: 4. Germline lookup yields CDR1 PRHDT and CDR2 FYEKMQ (reference sequence). The CDR3 runs 15 residues.